Listed below are T cell receptor beta chains from one sample, sequenced in a study of early T cells in non-severe SARS-CoV-2 infection. Each CDR3 protein gets one entry after TCRdb re-called the 5' RACE reads with MiXCR. The table has about 59,000 distinct CDR3 sequences, over 10% seen once; the top ten hold about 9.3%. Source: whole blood, taken at baseline. The receptors were gathered from an adult who was a healthcare worker with PCR-confirmed SARS-CoV-2 infection or an uninfected control (not recorded which). The CDR3 runs from the conserved cysteine through the conserved F or W. D genes are given only for firm matches. Rows give clone size only sometimes, using once, few, many, or a class for an expanded clone.

clone size,D gene,J gene,V gene,CDR3 protein,CDR3 DNA
-,TRBD1,TRBJ1-1,TRBV7-3,CASRETGTANTEAFF,TGTGCCAGCAGGGAGACCGGGACAGCAAACACTGAAGCTTTCTTT
few,-,TRBJ2-1,TRBV6-5,CASSYGVADLYNEQFF,TGTGCCAGCAGTTACGGGGTAGCGGATTTATACAATGAGCAGTTCTTC
-,-,TRBJ1-6,TRBV27,CASSLGDTYNSPLHF,TGTGCCAGCAGCTTGGGAGACACCTATAATTCACCCCTCCACTTT
-,-,TRBJ2-1,TRBV19,CASSIRGELANEQFF,TGTGCCAGTAGTATAAGAGGGGAACTAGCCAATGAGCAGTTCTTC
few,-,TRBJ1-2,TRBV12-3/TRBV12-4,CASSLGGQGYTF,TGTGCCAGCAGTTTAGGAGGTCAGGGCTACACCTTC
many,-,TRBJ1-2,TRBV11-2,CASSLGGSYGYTF,TGTGCCAGCAGCTTAGGGGGATCCTATGGCTACACCTTC
few,-,TRBJ2-4,TRBV29-1,CSVEDLSNIQYF,TGCAGCGTTGAAGATCTCAGTAACATTCAGTACTTC
-,TRBD2,TRBJ2-5,TRBV11-2,CASSPGTSSETQYF,TGTGCCAGCAGCCCGGGGACTAGCAGCGAGACCCAGTACTTC
few,-,TRBJ1-2,TRBV6-1,CASSVRGNYGYTF,TGTGCCAGCAGTGTGCGGGGTAATTATGGCTACACCTTC
many,-,TRBJ1-6,TRBV7-8,CASSLGIGTSHHNSPLHF,TGTGCCAGCAGCTTAGGGATAGGTACTAGCCACCATAATTCACCCCTCCACTTT
few,-,TRBJ2-4,TRBV30,CAWSGPGTNIQYF,TGTGCCTGGAGTGGACCAGGGACTAACATTCAGTACTTC
few,TRBD2,TRBJ2-3,TRBV4-2,CASSHSGSSLADTQYF,TGTGCCAGCAGCCACAGCGGGAGCTCACTGGCAGATACGCAGTATTTT
many,-,TRBJ2-3,TRBV5-6,CASSLGDTQYF,TGTGCCAGCAGCTTGGGGGATACGCAGTATTTT
-,-,TRBJ1-4,TRBV4-2,CASSQDREDSLEKLFF,TGTGCCAGCAGCCAAGATCGCGAGGACAGTCTCGAAAAACTGTTTTTT
many,TRBD2,TRBJ2-1,TRBV12-3/TRBV12-4,CASSYKLGGLDNEQFF,TGTGCCAGCAGTTATAAGTTGGGGGGACTAGATAATGAGCAGTTCTTC
many,TRBD2,TRBJ2-1,TRBV24-1,CATSEGTSGHEQFF,TGTGCCACCAGTGAAGGGACTAGCGGCCATGAGCAGTTCTTC
few,-,TRBJ1-2,TRBV9,CASSVGQFYGYTF,TGTGCCAGCAGCGTAGGCCAGTTCTATGGCTACACCTTC
many,TRBD2,TRBJ2-1,TRBV13,CASSVRSLAGETHNEQFF,TGTGCCAGCAGCGTCCGGTCGCTAGCGGGGGAAACGCACAATGAGCAGTTCTTC
many,TRBD1,TRBJ2-7,TRBV18,CASSRPGQGGTYEQYF,TGTGCCAGCTCCCGGCCGGGACAGGGGGGAACCTACGAGCAGTACTTC
-,-,TRBJ2-3,TRBV20-1,CSARDPGERTDTQYF,TGCAGTGCTAGAGATCCGGGGGAACGCACAGATACGCAGTATTTT
few,-,TRBJ2-4,TRBV24-1,CAIRDSVKNIQYF,TGTGCCATCAGGGATTCGGTCAAAAACATTCAGTACTTC
-,-,TRBJ2-7,TRBV6-2/TRBV6-3,CASSYKGPTKGEQYF,TGTGCCAGCAGTTACAAGGGACCGACCAAGGGAGAGCAGTACTTC
many,-,TRBJ1-2,TRBV28,CASSLVDSGTGYTF,TGTGCCAGCAGTTTAGTTGACTCCGGGACTGGCTACACCTTC
-,-,TRBJ2-2,TRBV6-6,CASSYRGAAGHQTGELFF,TGTGCCAGCAGTTATCGCGGGGCGGCGGGACACCAAACCGGGGAGCTGTTTTTT
few,-,TRBJ1-2,TRBV29-1,CSVTRRGATYGYTF,TGCAGCGTTACCCGTCGCGGGGCGACCTATGGCTACACCTTC
-,-,TRBJ2-3,TRBV7-9,CASSLVGTDTQYF,TGTGCCAGCAGCTTAGTGGGAACAGATACGCAGTATTTT
few,TRBD1,TRBJ1-6,TRBV6-5,CASSYSRQGDSPLHF,TGTGCCAGCAGTTACTCCCGACAGGGGGATTCACCCCTCCACTTT
few,TRBD2,TRBJ2-1,TRBV19,CASSVAGGPGEQFF,TGTGCCAGTAGTGTTGCGGGAGGGCCCGGTGAGCAGTTCTTC
few,TRBD1,TRBJ1-1,TRBV7-9,CASSLGAGGSFLNTEAFF,TGTGCCAGCAGCTTAGGAGCAGGGGGCTCCTTCTTGAACACTGAAGCTTTCTTT
few,TRBD2,TRBJ2-1,TRBV29-1,CSVAGTSDPEQFF,TGCAGCGTTGCCGGGACTAGCGATCCTGAGCAGTTCTTC
few,-,TRBJ2-7,TRBV19,CASGRGSYEQYF,TGTGCCTCGGGGCGGGGTAGCTACGAGCAGTACTTC
-,-,TRBJ2-2,TRBV2,CASSEGQTGELFF,TGTGCCAGCAGTGAGGGTCAAACCGGGGAGCTGTTTTTT
-,-,TRBJ2-7,TRBV19,CASSMGGTAGLDEQYF,TGTGCCAGTAGTATGGGAGGGACAGCTGGACTTGACGAGCAGTACTTC
-,TRBD1,TRBJ1-1,TRBV29-1,CSVAGTVNTEAFF,TGCAGCGTGGCCGGGACAGTGAACACTGAAGCTTTCTTT
few,-,TRBJ2-2,TRBV24-1,CATVDSTNTGELFF,TGTGCCACCGTGGACAGCACGAACACCGGGGAGCTGTTTTTT
-,-,TRBJ2-5,TRBV12-3/TRBV12-4,CASSKDKETQYF,TGTGCCAGCAGCAAGGACAAAGAGACCCAGTACTTC
few,-,TRBJ2-7,TRBV27,CASRGRYEQYF,TGTGCCAGCAGGGGGCGGTACGAGCAGTACTTC
few,-,TRBJ2-1,TRBV9,CASSVSTGIGDEQFF,TGTGCCAGCAGCGTATCAACGGGAATCGGCGATGAGCAGTTCTTC
-,TRBD2,TRBJ2-1,TRBV20-1,CSASLPGLAGGASSYNEQFF,TGCAGTGCTAGCCTCCCGGGACTAGCGGGGGGGGCTAGCTCCTACAATGAGCAGTTCTTC
-,TRBD1,TRBJ1-3,TRBV3-1,CASSRPLRQGTSGNTIYF,TGTGCCAGCAGCCGCCCTCTCCGACAGGGGACCTCTGGAAACACCATATATTTT
few,TRBD1,TRBJ1-1,TRBV28,CVSRWTGIMNTEAFF,TGTGTCAGCAGGTGGACAGGGATTATGAACACTGAAGCTTTCTTT
-,-,TRBJ1-1,TRBV4-1,CASSQGDREAFF,TGCGCCAGCAGCCAAGGTGACCGTGAAGCTTTCTTT
few,-,TRBJ2-1,TRBV11-3,CASRPQGNEQFF,TGTGCCAGCAGACCGCAGGGGAATGAGCAGTTCTTC
-,TRBD1,TRBJ2-7,TRBV5-1,CASSLGGTGPHEQYF,TGCGCCAGCAGCTTGGGCGGGACAGGGCCCCACGAGCAGTACTTC
-,TRBD1,TRBJ2-4,TRBV6-5,CASKEGQLLKNIQYF,TGTGCCAGCAAAGAGGGACAGCTACTCAAAAACATTCAGTACTTC